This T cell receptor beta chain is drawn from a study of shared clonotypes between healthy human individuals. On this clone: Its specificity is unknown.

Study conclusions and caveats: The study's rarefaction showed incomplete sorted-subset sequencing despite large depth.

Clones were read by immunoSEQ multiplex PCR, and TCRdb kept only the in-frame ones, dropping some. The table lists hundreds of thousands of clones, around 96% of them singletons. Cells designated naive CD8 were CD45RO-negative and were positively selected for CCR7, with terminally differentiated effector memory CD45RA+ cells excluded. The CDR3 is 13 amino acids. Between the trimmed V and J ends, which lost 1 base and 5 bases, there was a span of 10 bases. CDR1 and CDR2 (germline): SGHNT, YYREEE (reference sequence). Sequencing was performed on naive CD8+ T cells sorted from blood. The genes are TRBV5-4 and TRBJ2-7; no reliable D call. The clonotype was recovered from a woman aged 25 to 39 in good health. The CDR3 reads CASSLKSRHEQYF. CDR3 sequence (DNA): TGTGCCAGCAGCTTGAAGTCGAGGCACGAGCAGTACTTC.